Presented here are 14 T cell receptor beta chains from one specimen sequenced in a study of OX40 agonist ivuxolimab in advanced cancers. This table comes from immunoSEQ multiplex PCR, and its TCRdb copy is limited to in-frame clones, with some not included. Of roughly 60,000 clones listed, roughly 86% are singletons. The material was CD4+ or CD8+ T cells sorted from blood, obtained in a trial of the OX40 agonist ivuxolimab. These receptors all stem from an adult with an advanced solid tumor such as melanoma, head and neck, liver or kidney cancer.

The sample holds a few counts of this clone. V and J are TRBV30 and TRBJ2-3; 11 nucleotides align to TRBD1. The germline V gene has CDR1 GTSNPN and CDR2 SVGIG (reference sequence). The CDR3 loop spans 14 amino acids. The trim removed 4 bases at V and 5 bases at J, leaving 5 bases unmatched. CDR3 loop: CAWTWDRGGDTQYF. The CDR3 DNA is TGTGCCTGGACGTGGGACAGGGGGGGAGATACGCAGTATTTT.

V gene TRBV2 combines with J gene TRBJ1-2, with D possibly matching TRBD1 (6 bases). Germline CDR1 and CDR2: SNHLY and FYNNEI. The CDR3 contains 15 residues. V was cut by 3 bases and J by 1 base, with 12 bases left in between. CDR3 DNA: TGTGCCAGCAGTGAGCCACGCAGGGGTAACTATGGCTACACCTTC. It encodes CASSEPRRGNYGYTF.

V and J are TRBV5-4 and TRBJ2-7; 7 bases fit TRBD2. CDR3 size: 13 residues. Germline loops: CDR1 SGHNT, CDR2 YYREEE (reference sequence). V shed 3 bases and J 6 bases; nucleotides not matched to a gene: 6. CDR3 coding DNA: TGTGCCAGCAGCTCGGTGGGGGGGGGCGAGCAGTACTTC. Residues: CASSSVGGGEQYF.

The CDR3 loop is CTSSQVGSGGSSYNEQFF. As DNA, the CDR3 is TGCACCAGCAGCCAAGTAGGGAGCGGGGGAAGCTCCTACAATGAGCAGTTCTTC. The chain links TRBV1 to TRBJ2-1; the D call of TRBD2 is as the table states it, not checked on the DNA. TRBV1 is designated a pseudogene. There are 18 residues in the CDR3.

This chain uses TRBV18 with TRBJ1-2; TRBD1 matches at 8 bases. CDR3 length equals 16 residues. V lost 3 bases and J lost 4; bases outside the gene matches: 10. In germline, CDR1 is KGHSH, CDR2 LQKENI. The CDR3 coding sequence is TGTGCCAGCTCACCCGATCGCTCAGGGGGCGGCTATGGCTACACCTTC. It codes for CASSPDRSGGGYGYTF.

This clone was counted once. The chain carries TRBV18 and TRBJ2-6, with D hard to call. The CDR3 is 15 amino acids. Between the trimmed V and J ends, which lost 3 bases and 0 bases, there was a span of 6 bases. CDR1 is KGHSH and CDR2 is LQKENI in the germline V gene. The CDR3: CASSPVDSGANVLTF. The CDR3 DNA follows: TGTGCCAGCTCACCGGTGGACTCTGGGGCCAACGTCCTGACTTTC. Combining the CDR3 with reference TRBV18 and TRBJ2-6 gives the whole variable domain NAGVMQNPRHLVRRRGQEARLRCSPMKGHSHVYWYRQLPEEGLKFMVYLQKENIIDESGMPKERFSAEFPKEGPSILRIQQVVRGDSAAYFCASSPVDSGANVLTFGAGSRLTVL.

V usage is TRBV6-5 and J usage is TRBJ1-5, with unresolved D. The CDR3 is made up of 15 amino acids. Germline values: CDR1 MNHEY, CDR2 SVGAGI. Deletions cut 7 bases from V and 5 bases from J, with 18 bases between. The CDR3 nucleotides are TGTGCCAGCACCCCCCATTGGGGAAGGGATCAGCCCCAGCATTTT. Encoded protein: CASTPHWGRDQPQHF.

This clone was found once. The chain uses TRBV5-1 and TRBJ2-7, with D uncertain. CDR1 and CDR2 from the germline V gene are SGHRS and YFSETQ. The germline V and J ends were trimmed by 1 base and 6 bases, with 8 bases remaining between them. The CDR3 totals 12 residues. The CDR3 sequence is CASSLYRSEQYF. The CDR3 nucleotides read TGCGCCAGCAGCTTGTATCGAAGCGAGCAGTACTTC.

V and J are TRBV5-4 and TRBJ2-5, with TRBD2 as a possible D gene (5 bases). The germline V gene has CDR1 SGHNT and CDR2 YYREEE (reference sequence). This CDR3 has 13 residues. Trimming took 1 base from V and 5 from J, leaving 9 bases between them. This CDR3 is CASSLKGVETQYF. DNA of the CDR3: TGTGCCAGCAGCTTGAAGGGAGTGGAGACCCAGTACTTC.

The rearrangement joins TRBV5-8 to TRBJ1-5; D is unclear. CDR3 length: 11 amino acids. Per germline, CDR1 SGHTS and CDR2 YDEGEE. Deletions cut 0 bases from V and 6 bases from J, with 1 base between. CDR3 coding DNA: TGTGCCAGCAGCTTGGGTCAGCCCCAGCATTTT. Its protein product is CASSLGQPQHF.

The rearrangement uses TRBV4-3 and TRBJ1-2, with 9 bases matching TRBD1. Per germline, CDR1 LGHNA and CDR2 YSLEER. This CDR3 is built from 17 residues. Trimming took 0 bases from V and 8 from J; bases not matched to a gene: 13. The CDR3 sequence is CASSQDRGPDRGGGYTF. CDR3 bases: TGCGCCAGCAGCCAAGATAGGGGGCCGGACAGGGGAGGAGGCTACACCTTC.

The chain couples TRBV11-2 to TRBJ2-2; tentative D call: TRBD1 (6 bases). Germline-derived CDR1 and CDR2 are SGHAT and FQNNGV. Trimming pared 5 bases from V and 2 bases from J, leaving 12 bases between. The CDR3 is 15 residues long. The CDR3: CASSPRDTNTGELFF. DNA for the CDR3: TGTGCCAGCAGCCCCCGGGACACAAACACCGGGGAGCTGTTTTTT.

In nucleotides, the CDR3 is TGTGCCAGCCTTCAGGCAGGGCTTTACAATGAGCAGTTCTTC. Amino acids: CASLQAGLYNEQFF. V usage is TRBV18 and J usage is TRBJ2-1; D might be TRBD1 (5 bases). The germline V gene has CDR1 KGHSH and CDR2 LQKENI. CDR3 length equals 14 residues. Deletions cut 8 bases from V and 4 bases from J, with 15 bases between.

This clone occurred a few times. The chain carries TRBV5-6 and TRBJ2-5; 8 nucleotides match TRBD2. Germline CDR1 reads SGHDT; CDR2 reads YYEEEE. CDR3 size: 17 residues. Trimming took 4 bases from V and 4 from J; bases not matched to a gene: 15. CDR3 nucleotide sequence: TGTGCCAGCAGCCCCCCCCCTGCTAGCGGGTCAAGAGAGACCCAGTACTTC. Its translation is CASSPPPASGSRETQYF.